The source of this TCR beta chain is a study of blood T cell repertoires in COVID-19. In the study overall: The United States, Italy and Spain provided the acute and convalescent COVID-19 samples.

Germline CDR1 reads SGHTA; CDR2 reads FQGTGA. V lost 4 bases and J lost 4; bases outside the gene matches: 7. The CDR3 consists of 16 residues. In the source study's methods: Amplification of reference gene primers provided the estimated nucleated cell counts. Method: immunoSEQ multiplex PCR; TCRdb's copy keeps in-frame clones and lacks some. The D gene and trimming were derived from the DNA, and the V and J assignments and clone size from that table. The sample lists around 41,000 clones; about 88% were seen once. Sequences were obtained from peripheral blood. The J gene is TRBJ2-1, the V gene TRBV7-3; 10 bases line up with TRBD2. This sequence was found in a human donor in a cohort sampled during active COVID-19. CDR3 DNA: TGTGCCAGCAGCTCCAGCGGGGGGGCCTCGTACAATGAGCAGTTCTTC. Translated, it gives CASSSSGGASYNEQFF.